A single sample gave rise to the 14 T cell receptor beta chains below, sequenced in a study of T cell repertoires in cytomegalovirus infection (dated 2019 in TCRdb). Their cognate antigens are unknown. These reads were obtained on an Illumina HiSeq 1500. In TCRdb, the public reads were trimmed at Q25 with fastp and aligned with MiXCR, with productive beta chains retained. When rows share a CDR3 protein, they turn into one entry using the most common DNA and genes. The sample contains 100,000 to 150,000 distinct CDR3 sequences, about 31% of them found a single time. Clones ranked in the top ten supply 58% of the sample. The treatment or condition label of this sample denotes: in vitro stimulation with specific CMV peptide epitopes to enrich CMV-specific T cells. The sample here was CD8+ T cells from cultured PBMCs, taken from culture after CMV antigen stimulation. The receptors come from a human donor in good health (CMV status not recorded). Some clones in this sample may be carry-over from other donors' samples.

This clonotype was seen a few times. V usage is TRBV5-1 and J usage is TRBJ1-3, with 9 bases that match TRBD1. The CDR3 extends over 17 amino acids. V was pared by 3 bases and J by 2 bases, with 9 bases of the junction left unmatched. Germline CDR1 is SGHRS and CDR2 is YFSETQ. The CDR3 loop reads CASSYGAGTGTGNTIYF. The CDR3 DNA reads as TGCGCCAGCAGCTATGGGGCCGGGACAGGGACTGGAAACACCATATATTTT.

This clonotype was recorded a few times. The chain is built from TRBV14 and TRBJ1-4; 7 nucleotides line up with TRBD1. The germline gives CDR1 SGHDN, CDR2 FVKESK. The trim removed 6 bases at V and 6 bases at J, leaving 1 base unmatched. This CDR3 has 12 amino acids. Here the CDR3 DNA reads TGTGCCAGCAGAGGGACAGATGAAAAACTGTTTTTT. Residues: CASRGTDEKLFF.

CDR3 loop: CSAIPSGTSGGREGDYEQYF. CDR3 nucleotide sequence: TGCAGTGCTATCCCGAGCGGGACTAGCGGGGGGCGCGAGGGTGACTACGAGCAGTACTTC. The V and J genes are TRBV20-1 and TRBJ2-7, with 15 bases fitting TRBD2. Germline V lookup: CDR1 DFQATT, CDR2 SNEGSKA (reference sequence). J gave up 3 bases and V 4 bases, and 19 bases lay outside the gene matches. The CDR3 has 20 amino acids.

The rearrangement joins TRBV7-9 to TRBJ2-3, with D perhaps TRBD2 (5 bases). V dropped 4 bases and J dropped 2 bases, with 10 bases sitting between them. Germline V gene sequence: CDR1 SEHNR, CDR2 FQNEAQ (reference sequence). The CDR3 contains 14 residues. CDR3 coding DNA: TGTGCCAGCAGCTCCCTAGCCGACACAGATACGCAGTATTTT. Its translation is CASSSLADTDTQYF.

This clonotype was seen more than once but under ten times. The rearrangement joins TRBV6-5 to TRBJ1-3; TRBD1 matches at 9 bases. Germline CDR1 reads MNHEY; CDR2 reads SVGAGI. Germline trimming cut 0 bases from V and 0 bases from J; bases unmatched to any gene: 6. The CDR3 is 18 residues long. For the CDR3, the DNA is TGTGCCAGCAGTTACTCGAGGACAGGGGCCCACTCTGGAAACACCATATATTTT. Amino acids: CASSYSRTGAHSGNTIYF.

This clonotype was picked up many times. The chain employs TRBV7-9 and TRBJ2-7; 7 bases line up with TRBD2. The CDR3 contains 16 residues. The J segment lost 9 bases and the V segment lost 0 bases, leaving 14 bases of the junction unmatched. Germline V gives CDR1 SEHNR, CDR2 FQNEAQ (reference sequence). The CDR3 DNA follows: TGTGCCAGCAGCTTAGCGATTGCGGGGGAACCGTTTTGGCAGTACTTC. Protein: CASSLAIAGEPFWQYF.

V is TRBV28 and J is TRBJ1-6; 7 positions match TRBD1. Germline lookup yields CDR1 MDHEN and CDR2 SYDVKM. The CDR3 is made up of 18 amino acids. V lost 3 bases, J lost 2 bases, and 10 bases stayed unmatched. CDR3 region: CASSLQGVAGPYNSPLHF. CDR3 DNA: TGTGCCAGCAGTTTGCAGGGGGTTGCCGGCCCCTATAATTCACCCCTCCACTTT.

This chain links TRBV10-3 with TRBJ2-2, with D unresolved. There are 12 residues in the CDR3. Germline V gene lookup returns CDR1 ENHRY and CDR2 SYGVKD. The V and J ends lost 7 bases and 4 bases respectively, with 7 bases between them. The CDR3 here is CAIISVTGELFF. The CDR3 DNA sequence: TGTGCCATCATCTCAGTCACCGGGGAGCTGTTTTTT.

This clonotype was recorded many times. The J gene is TRBJ2-3, the V gene TRBV7-2; a possible D gene is TRBD2 (5 bases). The germline V gene has CDR1 SGHTA and CDR2 FQGNSA. Trimming took off 2 bases at V and 4 bases at J, with 13 bases between the two ends. This CDR3 is built from 15 residues. CDR3 DNA: TGTGCCAGCAGCTTATCCGGCGGAGGCGCAGATACGCAGTATTTT. This encodes CASSLSGGGADTQYF.

This clonotype turned up a few times. The chain couples TRBV6-8 to TRBJ2-3, with 7 bases that match TRBD1. The trim removed 1 base at V and 0 bases at J, leaving 1 base unmatched. The germline gives CDR1 MNHGY, CDR2 SAAAGT. This CDR3 spans 15 amino acids. The CDR3 DNA sequence: TGTGCCAGCAGTTACTTACAGGGGAGCACAGATACGCAGTATTTT. It codes for CASSYLQGSTDTQYF.

The genes are TRBV5-1 and TRBJ2-3; TRBD1 or TRBD2 may be the D gene (5 bases each). V lost 1 base, J lost 2 bases, and 17 bases lay in between. Germline values: CDR1 SGHRS, CDR2 YFSETQ. The CDR3 has 17 amino acids. CDR3 nucleotides: TGCGCCAGCAGCTTGCGTCTCGGGGACCACCCCACAGATACGCAGTATTTT. Protein product: CASSLRLGDHPTDTQYF.

V is TRBV12-3 or TRBV12-4 and J is TRBJ2-7, with 9 bases that match TRBD2. J gave up 2 bases and V 1 base, and 3 bases lay outside the gene matches. The CDR3 spans 15 residues. The CDR3 here is CASSLGAGGPYEQYF. The CDR3 bases are TGTGCCAGCAGTTTAGGTGCGGGGGGGCCCTACGAGCAGTACTTC.

The chain carries TRBV5-6 and TRBJ1-4; D unresolved. V gave up 7 bases and J gave up 4 bases, with 8 bases separating them. The CDR3 is 12 amino acids. Looked up from germline, CDR1 is SGHDT and CDR2 is YYEEEE. The CDR3: CASGRLNEKLFF. CDR3 in DNA: TGTGCCAGCGGCAGGCTTAATGAAAAACTGTTTTTT.

The CDR3 here is CASSFWTDHEKLFF. CDR3 DNA sequence: TGTGCCAGCAGCTTCTGGACAGACCATGAAAAACTGTTTTTT. This rearrangement joins TRBV5-4 to TRBJ1-4; a possible D gene is TRBD1 (6 bases). Germline V CDR1 and CDR2: SGHNT, YYREEE (reference sequence). The CDR3 is made up of 14 amino acids. V lost 2 bases and J lost 6, with 11 bases in between.